The 10 T cell receptor beta chains reported below all come from one sample, sequenced in a study of blood T cell repertoires in COVID-19. The repertoire was sequenced with immunoSEQ multiplex PCR; TCRdb's copy has only in-frame clones and lacks some. The data hold over 150,000 clones, with roughly 90% observed a single time. The sequencing sample was made of PBMCs or T cells enriched from blood (not recorded which). These receptors came from a woman in her fifties or sixties who had recovered from COVID-19.

V and J are TRBV30 and TRBJ1-1, with D possibly TRBD1 on 6 matching bases. Germline V CDR1 and CDR2: GTSNPN, SVGIG (reference sequence). Trimming left V 3 bases short and J 1 base short, with 9 bases between. CDR3 length: 13 amino acids. In DNA form, the CDR3 reads TGTGCCTGGAGACGACAGGAGAACACTGAAGCTTTCTTT. Translated, it gives CAWRRQENTEAFF.

This chain links TRBV6-5 with TRBJ2-7, with 10 bases fitting TRBD2. Germline CDR1 MNHEY, CDR2 SVGAGI. CDR3 size: 14 residues. Trimming removed 8 bases from V and 4 bases from J; junction bases left unmatched: 8. This CDR3 is CASSRIAGGYEQYF. The DNA of the CDR3 is TGTGCCAGCTCACGGATAGCGGGGGGATACGAGCAGTACTTC.

This clone was counted a few times. The chain combines TRBV9 with TRBJ1-2, with D maybe TRBD1 (5 bases). There are 18 residues in the CDR3. Germline CDR1 is SGDLS and CDR2 is YYNGEE. Trimming cost V 0 bases and J 4 bases, with 22 bases left between them. Here the CDR3 reads CASSVGRVGRNKVYGYTF. The CDR3 DNA reads as TGTGCCAGCAGCGTAGGGAGGGTGGGACGAAACAAAGTCTATGGCTACACCTTC.

The V gene is TRBV3-1 (or the pseudogene TRBV3-2), the J gene TRBJ1-2; D is uncertain. The germline gives CDR1 LGHDT, CDR2 YNNKEL (reference sequence). The CDR3 covers 12 residues. Trimming removed 1 base at V and 7 bases at J, with 7 bases between. Here the CDR3 reads CASSQAPGGYTF. Here the CDR3 DNA reads TGTGCCAGCAGCCAAGCACCGGGTGGCTACACCTTC.

The count of this clone is one. The chain joins TRBV5-1 to TRBJ2-2, with no clear D. Trimming left V 4 bases short and J 3 bases short, with 10 bases between. This CDR3 spans 14 amino acids. Per the germline V gene, CDR1 is SGHRS and CDR2 is YFSETQ. The CDR3 nucleotides read TGCGCCAGCAGCCGAACTCTTGACACCGGGGAGCTGTTTTTT. This translates into CASSRTLDTGELFF.

The chain couples TRBV19 to TRBJ2-7; TRBD2 aligns across 8 bases. The J segment lost 2 bases and the V segment lost 6 bases, leaving 9 bases of the junction unmatched. The CDR3 loop spans 15 amino acids. Germline CDR1 and CDR2: LNHDA and SQIVND (reference sequence). CDR3 loop: CASSPRSGSAYEQYF. CDR3 DNA sequence: TGTGCCAGTAGCCCGAGGAGCGGGAGCGCCTACGAGCAGTACTTC.

This rearrangement joins TRBV2 to TRBJ1-2; 8 nucleotides line up with TRBD1. This CDR3 is 16 amino acids long. J was trimmed by 5 bases and V by 5 bases; bases with no gene match: 13. Germline V CDR1 and CDR2: SNHLY, FYNNEI. As DNA, the CDR3 is TGTGCCAGCAGTATCAATTCAGGGGGCGCATCTTATGGCTACACCTTC. Encoded protein: CASSINSGGASYGYTF.

The chain has TRBV27 and TRBJ2-3; 7 nucleotides align to TRBD2. Unmatched junction bases numbered 7, after V lost 0 bases and J lost 4 bases. Germline CDR1 reads MNHEY; CDR2 reads SMNVEV (reference sequence). This CDR3 contains 16 residues. This CDR3 reads CASSLSRASGADTQYF. The CDR3 DNA is TGTGCCAGCAGTTTATCGAGGGCTAGCGGAGCAGATACGCAGTATTTT.

The chain is built from TRBV30 and TRBJ2-1; 8 bases are shared with TRBD2. Germline V gives CDR1 GTSNPN, CDR2 SVGIG (reference sequence). There are 14 residues in the CDR3. Trimming took 4 bases from V and 4 from J; bases not matched to a gene: 6. Here the CDR3 DNA reads TGTGCCTGGAAGACTAGCGCCCTTTACAATGAGCAGTTCTTC. Its protein is CAWKTSALYNEQFF.

The chain carries TRBV11-2 and TRBJ2-1, with 13 positions matching TRBD2. The CDR3 has 19 residues. V shed 5 bases, J shed 0 bases, and the junction held 10 bases outside the gene matches. CDR1 is SGHAT and CDR2 is FQNNGV in the germline V gene. The CDR3, as DNA: TGTGCCAGCAGCCCGCCGGGACTAGCGGGGCCGAGCTCCTACAATGAGCAGTTCTTC. This sequence encodes CASSPPGLAGPSSYNEQFF.